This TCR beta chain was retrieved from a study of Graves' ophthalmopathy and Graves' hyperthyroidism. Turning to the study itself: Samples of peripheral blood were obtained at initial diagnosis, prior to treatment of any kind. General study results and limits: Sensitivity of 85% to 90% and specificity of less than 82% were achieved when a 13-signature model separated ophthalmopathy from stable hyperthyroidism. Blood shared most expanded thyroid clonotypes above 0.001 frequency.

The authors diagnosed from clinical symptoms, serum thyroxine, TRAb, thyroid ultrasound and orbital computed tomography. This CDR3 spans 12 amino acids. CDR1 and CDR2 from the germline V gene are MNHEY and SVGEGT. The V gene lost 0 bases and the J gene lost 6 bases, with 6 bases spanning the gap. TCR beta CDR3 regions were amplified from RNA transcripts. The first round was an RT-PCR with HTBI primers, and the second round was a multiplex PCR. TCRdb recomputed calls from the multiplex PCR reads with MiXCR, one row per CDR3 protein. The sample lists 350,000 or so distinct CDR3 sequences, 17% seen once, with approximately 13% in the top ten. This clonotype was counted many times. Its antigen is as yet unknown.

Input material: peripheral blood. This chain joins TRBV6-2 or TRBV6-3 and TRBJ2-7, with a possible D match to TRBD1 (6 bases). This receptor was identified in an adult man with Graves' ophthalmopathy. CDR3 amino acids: CASSYSRGEQYF. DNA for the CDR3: TGTGCCAGCAGTTACTCCAGGGGCGAGCAGTACTTC.